This T cell receptor beta chain derives from a study of OX40 agonist ivuxolimab in advanced cancers. Study overall: Ivuxolimab, which is an agonistic anti-OX40 (CD134) antibody, was administered to the patients. Cohort: roughly 80% men, mean age about 60, aged about 20 to 80. Study-level results: The mean number of expanded clones was higher in CD8+ T cells than in CD4+.

Germline V gene sequence: CDR1 MNHEY, CDR2 SVGAGI. V lost 2 bases, J lost 2 bases, and 3 bases stayed unmatched. CDR3 length equals 15 residues. Only in-frame clones appear in the TCRdb table, and some are missing; sequencing was by immunoSEQ multiplex PCR. This sample yields tens of thousands of clones, of which 75% to 85% are seen a single time; roughly a quarter belongs to the top ten. In the case of this clone: Its specificity is unknown.

The V and J genes are TRBV6-5 and TRBJ2-7; TRBD2 aligns across 10 bases. This TCR was sampled from an adult with an advanced solid tumor such as melanoma, head and neck, liver or kidney cancer. The sample consisted of CD4+ or CD8+ T cells sorted from blood, taken in a trial of the OX40 agonist ivuxolimab. CDR3 sequence reads: CASSYGLAGAYEQYF. The CDR3 nucleotides read TGTGCCAGCAGTTACGGTCTAGCGGGAGCCTACGAGCAGTACTTC.